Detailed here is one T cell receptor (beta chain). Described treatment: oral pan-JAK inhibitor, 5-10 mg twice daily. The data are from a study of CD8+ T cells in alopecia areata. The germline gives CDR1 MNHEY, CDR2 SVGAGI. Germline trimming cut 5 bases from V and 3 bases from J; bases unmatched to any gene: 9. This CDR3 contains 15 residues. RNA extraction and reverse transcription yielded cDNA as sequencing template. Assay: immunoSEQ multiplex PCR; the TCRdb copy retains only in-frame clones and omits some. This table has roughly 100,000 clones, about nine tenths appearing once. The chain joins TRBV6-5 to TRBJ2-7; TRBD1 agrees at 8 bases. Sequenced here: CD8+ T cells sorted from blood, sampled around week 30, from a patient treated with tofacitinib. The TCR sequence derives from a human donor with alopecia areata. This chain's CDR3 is CASSGGTGPNYEQYF. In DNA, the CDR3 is TGTGCCAGCAGTGGGGGGACAGGACCAAACTACGAGCAGTACTTC.